This TCR beta chain was identified during a study of CDR3 diversity in severe acne (dated by TCRdb to between 2017 and 2020). Libraries came from PCR. Instrument on record: Illumina HiSeq 2000. TCRdb itself trimmed the public reads at Q25 with fastp, ran MiXCR and retained productive beta chains. Identical CDR3 proteins give one entry, which carries the most common genes and DNA. The sample contains approximately 80,000 distinct CDR3 sequences, over 40% of them found a single time. Over 11% of the sample comes from the top ten. This clonotype was seen a handful of times. There is no known antigen for this receptor. No quality values exist for individual bases; no much larger clone is one base distant. The receptor was derived from a male donor in good health, without acne. The sample was blood.

CDR3 region: CASSGSGRSSYEQYF. The bases read TGTGCCAGCAGCGGTAGCGGGAGGAGCTCCTACGAGCAGTACTTC. The V and J segments used are TRBV2 and TRBJ2-7; a stretch of 10 junction bases matches TRBD2. The CDR3 contains 15 residues, cysteine and phenylalanine counted. Of the read, only the CDR3 DNA is kept; its 45 bases are in frame from base 1. For this chain, trimming is 6 bases at the V end and 0 bases at the J end, and the number of junction bases without a gene match is 5. CDR1 and CDR2, per the germline V gene, are SNHLY and FYNNEI.